This T cell receptor (beta chain) comes out of a study of T cell responses to AZD1222 COVID-19 vaccine. Notes on the study in general: Two AZD1222 doses significantly raised spike-specific TCR breadth and depth over controls. Spike was spanned by vaccine-associated CD4 TCRs, with dominance at 160-218 and 743-854.

Of note for this clone: Its matching antigen is unknown.

CDR1 is KGHSH and CDR2 is LQKENI in the germline V gene. J was trimmed by 10 bases and V by 2 bases; bases with no gene match: 6. The CDR3 sequence is 13 residues long. TCRdb keeps only in-frame clones here, not all; method: immunoSEQ multiplex PCR. The sample contains about 70,000 clones, 84% of which appear only once. This clonotype was obtained from an adult in good health. The chain recombines TRBV18 with TRBJ1-2; 8 nucleotides line up with TRBD1. The starting material was peripheral blood, obtained on day 0 of AZD1222 vaccination. The CDR3 nucleotides read TGTGCCAGCTCACCATCGGACAGGGAGATCTACACCTTC. Its translation is CASSPSDREIYTF.